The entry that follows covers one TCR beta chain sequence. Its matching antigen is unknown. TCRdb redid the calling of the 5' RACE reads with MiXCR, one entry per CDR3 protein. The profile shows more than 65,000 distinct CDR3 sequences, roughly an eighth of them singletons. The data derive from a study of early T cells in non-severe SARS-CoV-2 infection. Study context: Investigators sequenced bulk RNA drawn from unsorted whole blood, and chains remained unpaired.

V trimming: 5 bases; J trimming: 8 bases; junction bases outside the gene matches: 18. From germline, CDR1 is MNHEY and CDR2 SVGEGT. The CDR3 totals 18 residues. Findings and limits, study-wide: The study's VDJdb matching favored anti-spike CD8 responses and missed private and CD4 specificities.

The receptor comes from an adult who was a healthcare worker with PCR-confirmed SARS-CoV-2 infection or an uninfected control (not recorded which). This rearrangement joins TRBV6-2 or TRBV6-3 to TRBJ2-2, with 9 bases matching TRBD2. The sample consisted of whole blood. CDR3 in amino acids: CASSRLPSGELLPGELFF. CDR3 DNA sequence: TGTGCCAGCAGTCGGCTCCCTAGCGGGGAATTGCTCCCTGGGGAGCTGTTTTTT.